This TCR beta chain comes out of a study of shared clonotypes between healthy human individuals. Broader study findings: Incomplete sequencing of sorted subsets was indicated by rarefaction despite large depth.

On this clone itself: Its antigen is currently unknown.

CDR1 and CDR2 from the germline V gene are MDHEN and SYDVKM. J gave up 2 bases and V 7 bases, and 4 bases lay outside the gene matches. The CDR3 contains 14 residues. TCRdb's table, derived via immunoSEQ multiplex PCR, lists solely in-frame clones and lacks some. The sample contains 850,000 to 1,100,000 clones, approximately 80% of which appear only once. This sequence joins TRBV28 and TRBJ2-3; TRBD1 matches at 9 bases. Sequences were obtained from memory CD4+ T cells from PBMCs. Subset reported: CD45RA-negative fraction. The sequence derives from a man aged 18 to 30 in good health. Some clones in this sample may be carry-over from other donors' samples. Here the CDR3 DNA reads TGTGCCAGCACGACAGGGGGGAACACAGATACGCAGTATTTT. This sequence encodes CASTTGGNTDTQYF.